The present entry profiles one T cell receptor (beta chain) with its context. The sample belongs to a study of blood T cell repertoires in COVID-19. Seattle-derived patients entered the study during active infection and were followed longitudinally. Profiling relied on immunoSEQ multiplex PCR, and the TCRdb table lists in-frame clones only, not all of them. The sample has 290,000 or so clones, 91% seen once. Germline V gives CDR1 MDHEN, CDR2 SYDVKM. This CDR3 comprises 12 residues. V was shortened by 6 bases and J by 5 bases, with 8 bases between the two germline ends. The TCR originated in a woman aged 25 to 39 with COVID-19, enrolled during active disease. The sample taken for sequencing was peripheral blood. This chain links TRBV28 with TRBJ1-5, with a weak D call TRBD1 (5 bases). CDR3 DNA sequence: TGTGCCAGCAGGGGGCTAGATCAGCCCCAGCATTTT. It specifies CASRGLDQPQHF.